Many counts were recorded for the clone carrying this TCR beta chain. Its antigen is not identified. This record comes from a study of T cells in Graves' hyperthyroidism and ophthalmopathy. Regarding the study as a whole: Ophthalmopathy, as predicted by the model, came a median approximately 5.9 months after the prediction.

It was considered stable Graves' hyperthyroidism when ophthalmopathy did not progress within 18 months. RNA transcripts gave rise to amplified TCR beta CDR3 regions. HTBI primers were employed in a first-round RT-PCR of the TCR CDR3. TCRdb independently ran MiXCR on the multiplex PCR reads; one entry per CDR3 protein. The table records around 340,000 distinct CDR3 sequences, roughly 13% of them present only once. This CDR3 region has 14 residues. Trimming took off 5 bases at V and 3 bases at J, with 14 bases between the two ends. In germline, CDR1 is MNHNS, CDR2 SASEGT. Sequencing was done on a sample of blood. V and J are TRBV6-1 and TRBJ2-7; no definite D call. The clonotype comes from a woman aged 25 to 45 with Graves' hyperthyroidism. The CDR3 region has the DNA TGTGCCAGCAGTTATAGGCGGCAGAACTACGAGCAGTACTTC. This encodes CASSYRRQNYEQYF.